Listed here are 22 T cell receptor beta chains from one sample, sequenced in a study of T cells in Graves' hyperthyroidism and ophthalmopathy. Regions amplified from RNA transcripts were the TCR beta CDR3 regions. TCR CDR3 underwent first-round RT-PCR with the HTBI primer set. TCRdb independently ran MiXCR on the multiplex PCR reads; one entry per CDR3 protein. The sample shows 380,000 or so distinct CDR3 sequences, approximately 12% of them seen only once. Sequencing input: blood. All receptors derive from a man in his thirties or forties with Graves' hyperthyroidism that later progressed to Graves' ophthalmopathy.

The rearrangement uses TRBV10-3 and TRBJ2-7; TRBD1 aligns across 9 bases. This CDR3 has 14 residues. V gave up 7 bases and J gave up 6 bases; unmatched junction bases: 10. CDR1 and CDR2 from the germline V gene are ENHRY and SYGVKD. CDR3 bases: TGTGCCATCACTCCGGGACAGGGTAGAGCCGAGCAGTACTTC. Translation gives CAITPGQGRAEQYF.

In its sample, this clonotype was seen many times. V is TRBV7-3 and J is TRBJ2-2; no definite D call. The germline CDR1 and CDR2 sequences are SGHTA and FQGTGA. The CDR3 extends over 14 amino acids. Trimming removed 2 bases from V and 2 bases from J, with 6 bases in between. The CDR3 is CASSLAHNTGELFF. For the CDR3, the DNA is TGTGCCAGCAGCTTAGCTCACAACACCGGGGAGCTGTTTTTT.

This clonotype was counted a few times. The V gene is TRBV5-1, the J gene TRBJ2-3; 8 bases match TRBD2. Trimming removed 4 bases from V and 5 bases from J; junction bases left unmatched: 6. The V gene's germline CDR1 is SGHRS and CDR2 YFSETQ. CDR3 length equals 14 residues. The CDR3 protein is CASSPRGGRDTQYF. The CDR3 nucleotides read TGCGCCAGCAGCCCCCGCGGGGGGCGAGATACGCAGTATTTT.

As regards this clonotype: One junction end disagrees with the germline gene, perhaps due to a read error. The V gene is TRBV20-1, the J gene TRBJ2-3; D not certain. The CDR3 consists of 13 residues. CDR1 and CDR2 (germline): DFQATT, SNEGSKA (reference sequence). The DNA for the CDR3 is TGCAGTGCTGATTGGGTCACCGCAGATACGCAGGATTTT. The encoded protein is CSADWVTADTQDF.

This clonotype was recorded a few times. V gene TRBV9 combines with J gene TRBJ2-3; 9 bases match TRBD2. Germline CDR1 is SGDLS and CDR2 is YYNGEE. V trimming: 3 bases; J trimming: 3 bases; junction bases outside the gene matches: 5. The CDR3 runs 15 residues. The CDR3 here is CASSASGVGTDTQYF. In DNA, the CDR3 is TGTGCCAGCAGCGCTAGCGGGGTTGGGACAGATACGCAGTATTTT.

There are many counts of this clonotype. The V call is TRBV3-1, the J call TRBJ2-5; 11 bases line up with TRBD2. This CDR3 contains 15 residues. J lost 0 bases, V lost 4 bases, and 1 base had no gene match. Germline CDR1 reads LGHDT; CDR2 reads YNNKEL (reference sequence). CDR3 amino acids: CASSPTSGDQETQYF. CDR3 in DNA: TGTGCCAGCAGCCCGACTAGCGGGGACCAAGAGACCCAGTACTTC.

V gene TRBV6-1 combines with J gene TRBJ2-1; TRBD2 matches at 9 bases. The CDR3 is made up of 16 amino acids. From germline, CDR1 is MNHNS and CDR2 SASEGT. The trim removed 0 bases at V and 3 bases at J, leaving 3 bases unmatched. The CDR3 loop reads CASSEARRGGYNEQFF. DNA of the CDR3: TGTGCCAGCAGTGAAGCGCGGCGGGGGGGCTACAATGAGCAGTTCTTC.

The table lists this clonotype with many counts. The CDR3 sequence: CASSEFAWVRGNQPQHF. DNA for the CDR3: TGTGCCAGCAGTGAATTCGCATGGGTCCGAGGCAATCAGCCCCAGCATTTT. V is TRBV6-1 and J is TRBJ1-5; no definite D call. Germline V lookup: CDR1 MNHNS, CDR2 SASEGT. Trimming stripped 2 bases from V and 2 bases from J, with 16 bases between. CDR3 length equals 17 residues.

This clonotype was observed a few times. CDR3 protein: CSARRDRGPDGYTF. The DNA of the CDR3 is TGCAGTGCGCGCCGGGACAGGGGTCCTGACGGCTACACCTTC. The chain employs TRBV20-1 and TRBJ1-2; 10 bases are a match to TRBD1. Trimming cost V 6 bases and J 8 bases; bases outside gene matches: 12. The CDR3 totals 14 residues. Per the germline V gene, CDR1 is DFQATT and CDR2 is SNEGSKA (reference sequence).

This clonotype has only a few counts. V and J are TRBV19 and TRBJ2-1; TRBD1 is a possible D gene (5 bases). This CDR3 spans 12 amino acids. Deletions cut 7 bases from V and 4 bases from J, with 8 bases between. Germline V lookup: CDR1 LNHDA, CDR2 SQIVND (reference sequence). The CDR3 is CASKGLYNEQFF. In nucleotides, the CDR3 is TGTGCCAGTAAGGGGTTATACAATGAGCAGTTCTTC.

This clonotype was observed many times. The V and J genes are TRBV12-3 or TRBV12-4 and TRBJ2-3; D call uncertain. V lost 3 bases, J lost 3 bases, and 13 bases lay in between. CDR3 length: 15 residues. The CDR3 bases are TGTGCCAGCAGTTTGGGCCAAGGGTGGACAGATACGCAGTATTTT. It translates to CASSLGQGWTDTQYF.

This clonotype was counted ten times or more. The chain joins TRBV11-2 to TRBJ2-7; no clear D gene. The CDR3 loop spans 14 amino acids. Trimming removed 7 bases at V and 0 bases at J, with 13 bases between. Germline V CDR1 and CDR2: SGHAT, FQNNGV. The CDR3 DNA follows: TGTGCCAGCACGCCCAATGACATCTCCTACGAGCAGTACTTC. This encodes CASTPNDISYEQYF.

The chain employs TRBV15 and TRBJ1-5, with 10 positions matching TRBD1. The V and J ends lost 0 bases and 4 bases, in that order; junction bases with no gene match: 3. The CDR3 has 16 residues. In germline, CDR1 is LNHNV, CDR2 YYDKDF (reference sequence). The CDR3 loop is CATSRDWDRGNQPQHF. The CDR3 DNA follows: TGTGCCACCAGCAGAGATTGGGACAGGGGAAATCAGCCCCAGCATTTT.

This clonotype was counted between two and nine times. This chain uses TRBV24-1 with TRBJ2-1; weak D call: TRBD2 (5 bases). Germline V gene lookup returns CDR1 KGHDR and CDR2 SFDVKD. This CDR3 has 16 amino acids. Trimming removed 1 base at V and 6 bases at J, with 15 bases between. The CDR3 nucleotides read TGTGCCACCAGTGATTTCAAAGAGGGCCGGATCAATGAGCAGTTCTTC. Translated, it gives CATSDFKEGRINEQFF.

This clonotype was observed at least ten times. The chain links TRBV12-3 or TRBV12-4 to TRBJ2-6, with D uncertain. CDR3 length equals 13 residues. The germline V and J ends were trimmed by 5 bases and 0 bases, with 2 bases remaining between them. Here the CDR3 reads CASSISGANVLTF. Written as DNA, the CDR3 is TGTGCCAGCAGTATCTCTGGGGCCAACGTCCTGACTTTC.

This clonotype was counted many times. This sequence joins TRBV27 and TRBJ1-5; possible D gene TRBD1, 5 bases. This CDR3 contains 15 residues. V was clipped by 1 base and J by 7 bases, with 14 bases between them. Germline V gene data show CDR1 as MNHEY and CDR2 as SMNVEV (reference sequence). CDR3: CASSLWGGVGQPQHF. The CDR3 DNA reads TGTGCCAGCAGTTTATGGGGGGGTGTAGGGCAGCCCCAGCATTTT.

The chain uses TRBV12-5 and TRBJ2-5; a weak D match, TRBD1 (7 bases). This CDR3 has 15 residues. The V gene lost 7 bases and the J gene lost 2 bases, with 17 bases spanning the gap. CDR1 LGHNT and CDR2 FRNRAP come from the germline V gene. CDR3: CASAGGLGAQETQYF. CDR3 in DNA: TGTGCTAGTGCAGGGGGGTTAGGGGCTCAAGAGACCCAGTACTTC.

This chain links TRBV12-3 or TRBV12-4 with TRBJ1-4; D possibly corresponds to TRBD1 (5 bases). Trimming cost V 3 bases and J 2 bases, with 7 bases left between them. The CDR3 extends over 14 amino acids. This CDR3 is CASSLGTTNEKLFF. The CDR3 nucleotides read TGTGCCAGCAGTTTGGGGACTACTAATGAAAAACTGTTTTTT.

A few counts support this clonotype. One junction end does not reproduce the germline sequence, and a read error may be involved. The CDR3 DNA follows: TGTGCCAGCGGCGAGACTAGCGGGGGGGCCTACGAGCAGTACTTC. Encoded protein: CASGETSGGAYEQYF. The chain is built from TRBV4-1 and TRBJ2-7; 14 positions agree with TRBD2. Per germline, CDR1 MGHRA and CDR2 YSYEKL. The CDR3 totals 15 residues.

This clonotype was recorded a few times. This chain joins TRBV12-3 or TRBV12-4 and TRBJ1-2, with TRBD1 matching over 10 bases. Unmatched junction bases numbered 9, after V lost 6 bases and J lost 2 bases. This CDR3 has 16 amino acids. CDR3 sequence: CASSPGDRGKNYGYTF. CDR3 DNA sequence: TGTGCCAGCAGCCCGGGGGACAGGGGAAAGAACTATGGCTACACCTTC.

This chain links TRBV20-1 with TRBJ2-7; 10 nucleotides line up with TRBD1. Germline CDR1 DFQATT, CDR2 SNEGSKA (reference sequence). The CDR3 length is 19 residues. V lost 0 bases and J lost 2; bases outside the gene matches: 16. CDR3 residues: CSARDPGQGTFVGPYEQYF. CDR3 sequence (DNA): TGCAGTGCTAGAGATCCGGGACAGGGGACGTTTGTAGGCCCCTACGAGCAGTACTTC.

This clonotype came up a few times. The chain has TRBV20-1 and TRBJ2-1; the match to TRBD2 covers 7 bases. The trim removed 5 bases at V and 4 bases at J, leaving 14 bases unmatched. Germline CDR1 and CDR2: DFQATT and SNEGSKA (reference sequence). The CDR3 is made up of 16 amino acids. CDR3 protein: CSAPPQAGTFYNEQFF. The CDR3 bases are TGCAGTGCTCCCCCCCAAGCGGGGACTTTTTACAATGAGCAGTTCTTC.